This entry is about one T cell receptor beta chain. This CDR3 has 16 amino acids. V lost 6 bases, J lost 3 bases, and 11 bases stayed unmatched. Germline V gene lookup returns CDR1 ENHRY and CDR2 SYGVKD. Constant-segment-primed 5'RACE gave TCR alpha and TCR beta cDNA libraries with sample barcodes and UMIs. A single record per CDR3 protein comes from TCRdb applying MiXCR to the 5' RACE reads. The sample comprises some 260,000 distinct CDR3 sequences, 16% of which are singletons, and 3% to 4.5% rests with the top ten. These data belong to a study of T-cell memory formation after mild COVID-19. The chain couples TRBV10-3 to TRBJ1-2; 9 nucleotides agree with TRBD1. The sequencing sample was made of PBMCs or a T cell subset sorted from them (not recorded which). This TCR came from a man aged 18 to 35 who had mild COVID-19 (a few samples of this study predate the infection). Cell type and time point are not known. CDR3 coding DNA: TGTGCCATCAGAGCCGGGACAGGGCTTTATGACTATGGCTACACCTTC. Amino acid sequence: CAIRAGTGLYDYGYTF.